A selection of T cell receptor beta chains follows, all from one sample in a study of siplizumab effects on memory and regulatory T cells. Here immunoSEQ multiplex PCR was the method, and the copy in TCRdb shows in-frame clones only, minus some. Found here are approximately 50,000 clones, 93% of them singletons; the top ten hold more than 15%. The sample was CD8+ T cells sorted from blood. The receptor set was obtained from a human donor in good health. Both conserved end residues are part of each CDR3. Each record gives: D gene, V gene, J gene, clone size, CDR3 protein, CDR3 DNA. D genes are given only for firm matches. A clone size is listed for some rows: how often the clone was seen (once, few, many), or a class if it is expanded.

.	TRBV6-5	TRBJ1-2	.	CASRPFYLLDNGYTF	TGTGCCAGCAGACCCTTCTATCTCCTAGATAACGGCTACACCTTC
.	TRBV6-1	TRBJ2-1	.	CASSDRQTNEQFF	TGTGCCAGCAGCGACCGACAGACCAATGAGCAGTTCTTC
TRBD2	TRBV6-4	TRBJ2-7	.	CASRGTTYEQYF	TGTGCCAGCCGCGGGACTACCTACGAGCAGTACTTC
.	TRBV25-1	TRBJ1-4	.	CASSPQERLGKLFF	TGTGCCAGCAGTCCACAGGAGAGACTTGGAAAACTGTTTTTT
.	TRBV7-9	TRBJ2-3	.	CASSFFTGGSTDTQYF	TGTGCCAGCAGCTTCTTCACCGGCGGGAGCACAGATACGCAGTATTTT
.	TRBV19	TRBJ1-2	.	CASSINYGYTF	TGTGCCAGTAGTATAAATTATGGCTACACCTTC
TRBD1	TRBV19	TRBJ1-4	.	CATRDRELGVNEKLFF	TGTGCCACCAGGGACAGGGAATTGGGCGTTAATGAAAAACTGTTTTTT
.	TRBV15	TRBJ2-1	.	CATSSHYNEQFF	TGTGCCACCAGCAGCCATTACAATGAGCAGTTCTTC
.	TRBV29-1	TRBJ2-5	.	CSVVPRVRETQYF	TGCAGCGTTGTCCCGAGGGTACGCGAGACCCAGTACTTC
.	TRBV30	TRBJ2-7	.	CAWNSVGTRGNYEQYF	TGTGCCTGGAATAGTGTAGGGACTCGGGGGAACTACGAGCAGTACTTC
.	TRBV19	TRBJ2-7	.	CASSSSFGSYEQYF	TGTGCCAGTAGTTCCTCCTTTGGCTCCTACGAGCAGTACTTC
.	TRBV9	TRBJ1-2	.	CASSAGGQPLEGYTF	TGTGCCAGCAGCGCCGGAGGACAGCCCCTCGAGGGCTACACCTTC
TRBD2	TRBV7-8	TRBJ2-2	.	CASSLRGRPTGELFF	TGTGCCAGCAGCTTGCGCGGGAGGCCGACCGGGGAGCTGTTTTTT
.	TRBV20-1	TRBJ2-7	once	CSARQGYEQYF	TGCAGTGCTAGACAGGGTTACGAGCAGTACTTC
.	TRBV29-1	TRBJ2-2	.	CSVENRETDTGELFF	TGCAGCGTCGAGAACAGAGAAACGGACACCGGGGAGCTGTTTTTT
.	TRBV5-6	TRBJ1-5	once	CASSSENQPQHF	TGTGCCAGCAGCTCCGAGAATCAGCCCCAGCATTTT
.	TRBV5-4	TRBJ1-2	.	CASSLKNHYGYTF	TGTGCCAGCAGCCTGAAAAATCACTATGGCTACACCTTC
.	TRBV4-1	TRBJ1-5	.	CASSQDRRQPQHF	TGCGCCAGCAGCCAAGATCGGAGGCAGCCCCAGCATTTT
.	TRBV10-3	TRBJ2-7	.	CAISEPWGEGGEQYF	TGTGCCATCAGTGAGCCCTGGGGTGAAGGAGGCGAGCAGTACTTC
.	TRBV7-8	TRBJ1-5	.	CASSLIHNQPQHF	TGTGCCAGCAGCTTAATCCACAATCAGCCCCAGCATTTT
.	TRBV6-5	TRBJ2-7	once	CASRRGADYEQYF	TGTGCCAGCAGGAGGGGGGCGGACTACGAGCAGTACTTC
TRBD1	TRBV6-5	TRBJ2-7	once	CASSYGTGGYEQYF	TGTGCCAGCAGTTACGGGACAGGGGGTTACGAGCAGTACTTC
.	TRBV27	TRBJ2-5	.	CASRRRQAYQETQYF	TGTGCCAGCAGGAGAAGACAGGCATACCAAGAGACCCAGTACTTC
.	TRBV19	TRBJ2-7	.	CASSIGDSYEQYF	TGTGCCAGTAGTATAGGAGACAGCTACGAGCAGTACTTC
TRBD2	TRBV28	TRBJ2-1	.	CASSLDRVFLASGIYNEQFF	TGTGCCAGCAGTCTCGACAGGGTGTTTCTCGCTAGCGGGATTTACAATGAGCAGTTCTTC
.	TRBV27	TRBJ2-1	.	CASSKGPWTGPTYNEQFF	TGTGCCAGCAGTAAGGGCCCTTGGACTGGCCCGACCTACAATGAGCAGTTCTTC
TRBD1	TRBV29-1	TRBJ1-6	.	CSVGTGGDNSPLHF	TGCAGCGTTGGGACAGGGGGCGATAATTCACCCCTCCACTTT
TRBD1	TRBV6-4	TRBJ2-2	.	CASSSTGENTGELFF	TGTGCCAGCTCCTCGACAGGGGAGAACACCGGGGAGCTGTTTTTT
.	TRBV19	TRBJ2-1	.	CASSRDSYNEQFF	TGTGCCAGTAGTCGGGACTCTTACAATGAGCAGTTCTTC
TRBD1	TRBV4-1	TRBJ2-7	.	CASSRIGDSPYEQYF	TGCGCCAGCAGCCGCATCGGGGACAGCCCCTACGAGCAGTACTTC
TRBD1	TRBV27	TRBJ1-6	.	CASSSGQGYSPLHF	TGTGCCAGCAGTTCGGGACAGGGGTATTCACCCCTCCACTTT
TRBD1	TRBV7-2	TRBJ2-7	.	CASSLFRPGTGLYEQYF	TGTGCCAGCAGCCTTTTCCGGCCCGGGACAGGGTTATACGAGCAGTACTTC
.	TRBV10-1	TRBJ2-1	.	CASSETGLGYNEQFF	TGCGCCAGCAGTGAGACAGGTCTGGGGTACAATGAGCAGTTCTTC
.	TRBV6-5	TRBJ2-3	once	CATGTTDTQYF	TGTGCCACGGGCACCACAGATACGCAGTATTTT
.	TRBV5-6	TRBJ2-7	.	CASSLGWAQTYEQYF	TGTGCCAGCAGCTTGGGATGGGCTCAGACCTACGAGCAGTACTTC
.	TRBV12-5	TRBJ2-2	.	CASGLAVRGVPGELFF	TGTGCTAGTGGTTTGGCCGTCAGGGGGGTTCCCGGGGAGCTGTTTTTT
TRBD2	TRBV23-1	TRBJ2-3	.	CASSQSPVSSGNRVDTQYF	TGCGCCAGCAGTCAATCCCCGGTGTCTAGCGGGAACCGGGTAGATACGCAGTATTTT
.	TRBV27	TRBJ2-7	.	CASSLSTGSYEQYF	TGTGCCAGCAGTTTATCGACAGGTTCCTACGAGCAGTACTTC
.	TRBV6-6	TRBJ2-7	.	CASSHETAEKQYF	TGTGCCAGCAGCCACGAAACGGCAGAAAAGCAGTACTTC
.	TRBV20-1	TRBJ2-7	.	CSVGAYEQYF	TGCAGTGTCGGGGCCTACGAGCAGTACTTC
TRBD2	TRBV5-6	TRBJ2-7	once	CASRLGRAISYEQYF	TGTGCCAGCCGTCTAGGGAGGGCCATCTCCTACGAGCAGTACTTC
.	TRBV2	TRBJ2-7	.	CASSSYEQYF	TGTGCCAGCAGCAGCTACGAGCAGTACTTC
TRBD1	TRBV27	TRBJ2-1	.	CASSSPTDRVITEQFF	TGTGCCAGCAGTAGTCCCACGGACAGGGTTATCACTGAGCAGTTCTTC
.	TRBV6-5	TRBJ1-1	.	CASREYTEAFF	TGTGCCAGCAGGGAGTACACTGAAGCTTTCTTT
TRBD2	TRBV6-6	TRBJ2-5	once	CASSYGLAGGRETQYF	TGTGCCAGCAGTTACGGGCTAGCGGGAGGCCGGGAGACCCAGTACTTC
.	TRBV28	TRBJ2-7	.	CASIPRGEANYYEQYF	TGTGCCAGCATCCCTAGGGGGGAGGCTAACTACTACGAGCAGTACTTC
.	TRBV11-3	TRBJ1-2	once	CASSFRGRGNYGYTF	TGTGCCAGCAGCTTCCGGGGCAGGGGCAACTATGGCTACACCTTC
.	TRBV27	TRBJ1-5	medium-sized	CASSLAGQPQHF	TGTGCCAGCAGTCTAGCCGGTCAGCCCCAGCATTTT
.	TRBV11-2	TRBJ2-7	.	CASSLGGNEQYF	TGTGCCAGCAGCTTAGGGGGTAACGAGCAGTACTTC
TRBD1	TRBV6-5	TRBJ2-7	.	CASSPDRGRLEQYF	TGTGCCAGCAGTCCTGACAGGGGGCGGCTCGAGCAGTACTTC
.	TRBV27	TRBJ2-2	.	CASSLTHLNTGELFF	TGTGCCAGCAGTTTAACCCACCTAAACACCGGGGAGCTGTTTTTT